The clone carrying this T cell receptor (beta chain) was observed once. Fulfillment of recently defined diagnostic criteria for definite or probable disease was shown by the patients with Susac syndrome. Purification of the CD8+ and CD4+ T cells relied on negative isolation, and TEMRA cells underwent FACS enrichment. This CDR3 comprises 14 residues. Germline V lookup: CDR1 PRHDT, CDR2 FYEKMQ (reference sequence). Trimming removed 4 bases at V and 5 bases at J, with 14 bases between. cDNA came from about 0.5 to 1 ug RNA primed by random hexamers. Amplification of TCR beta CDR3 by immunoSEQ multiplex PCR spanned 54 Vbeta and 13 Jbeta. TCRdb re-called the immunoSEQ multiplex PCR reads through MiXCR, storing one row per CDR3 protein. The sample has about 150,000 distinct CDR3 sequences, about 95% seen once. These data come from a study of CD8 T cells in Susac syndrome. The overall study: Within the sequenced Susac syndrome patient group, five or six exhibited active disease and about 8 were in remission.

The sequenced material came from CD4+ T cells from PBMCs. This sequence originates from a human donor with Susac syndrome. This rearrangement joins TRBV13 to TRBJ1-1; maybe TRBD1 (6 bases). The CDR3 loop is CASSSTHRDTEAFF. As DNA, the CDR3 is TGTGCCAGCAGCTCTACCCACAGGGATACTGAAGCTTTCTTT.